This is a list of T cell receptor beta chains from one sample in a study of T cells after yellow fever vaccination. TCRdb reprocessed the 5' RACE reads via MiXCR and lists one record per CDR3 protein. This sample has fewer than 450,000 distinct CDR3 sequences, with 4% found just once. The sample consisted of PBMCs, taken 5 days after the yellow fever booster vaccination. The source is a man aged 18 to 35 who received the YFV17D yellow fever vaccine. Both conserved end residues are part of each CDR3. The D gene is left open where the match is weak. Not every row has a clone size; where given, it reads once, few, many or a size class.

d_call	j_call	cdr3_length	v_call	clone_size	cdr3_nt	cdr3_aa
TRBD1	TRBJ1-2	14	TRBV6-5	.	TGTGCCAGCAGGGATACAGGGGGGGGTGTGGGCTACACCTTC	CASRDTGGGVGYTF
TRBD2	TRBJ2-5	18	TRBV4-2	many	TGTGCCAGCAGCCACGAAACTAGCGGGGCCCCTATTCAAGAGACCCAGTACTTC	CASSHETSGAPIQETQYF
TRBD1	TRBJ1-4	16	TRBV12-3/TRBV12-4	.	TGTGCCAGCACCCAAGGACAGGGGCAAGCTAATGAAAAACTGTTTTTT	CASTQGQGQANEKLFF
TRBD1	TRBJ1-4	14	TRBV12-3/TRBV12-4	few	TGTGCCAGCAGGCCGGGACAGGGGGCGGTAAAACTGTTTTTT	CASRPGQGAVKLFF
.	TRBJ2-7	14	TRBV6-2/TRBV6-3	many	TGTGCCAGCAGTACGCTCACAGGGTTCTACGAGCAGTACTTC	CASSTLTGFYEQYF
TRBD1	TRBJ2-7	15	TRBV20-1	few	TGCAGTGCCCAGGACAGGGTCGCGCCCAGGGTAGAGCAGTACTTC	CSAQDRVAPRVEQYF
.	TRBJ2-7	14	TRBV5-5	many	TGTGCCAGCAGCCCCATACAGGGTCAGTACGAGCAGTACTTC	CASSPIQGQYEQYF
.	TRBJ2-7	15	TRBV4-2	few	TGTGCCAGCAGCCAAGATGACGGACTACCGTACGAGCAGTACTTC	CASSQDDGLPYEQYF
.	TRBJ1-1	14	TRBV12-3/TRBV12-4	many	TGTGCCAGCAGTTCCTCAGGAGCGAACACTGAAGCTTTCTTT	CASSSSGANTEAFF
.	TRBJ2-7	13	TRBV2	few	TGTGCCAGCAGTGATGGGAGCTCCTACGAGCAGTACTTC	CASSDGSSYEQYF
.	TRBJ2-1	13	TRBV19	.	TGTGCCAGTAGTATCAGGGTCTCCAATGAGCAGTTCTTC	CASSIRVSNEQFF
.	TRBJ2-3	17	TRBV20-1	.	TGCAGTGCTAGAGATAACGGTCGGGGAAAGGGCACAGATACGCAGTATTTT	CSARDNGRGKGTDTQYF
.	TRBJ2-1	8	TRBV29-1	many	TGCAGCGTTGAGGGTCAGTTCTTC	CSVEGQFF
TRBD1	TRBJ1-1	13	TRBV29-1	.	TGCAGCGTAGGACAGGCCCTGAACACTGAAGCTTTCTTT	CSVGQALNTEAFF
.	TRBJ2-2	14	TRBV28	many	TGTGCCAGCAGTACTGCTGGGGAAGCCGGGGAGCTGTTTTTT	CASSTAGEAGELFF
.	TRBJ2-1	13	TRBV6-5	.	TGTGCCAGCAGTTACACGCAGGGAAATGAGCAGTTCTTC	CASSYTQGNEQFF
.	TRBJ1-2	17	TRBV7-2	.	TGTGCCAGCACCAAGCCGGTTGGGGCAGGGTCGAACTATGGCTACACCTTC	CASTKPVGAGSNYGYTF
.	TRBJ2-5	14	TRBV7-2	many	TGTGCCAGCAGCAAAGCCAGGGCGGGAGAGACCCAGTACTTC	CASSKARAGETQYF
TRBD1	TRBJ2-6	15	TRBV10-3	many	TGTGCCATCAGCTACGGGACAGCTGGGGCCAACGTCCTGACTTTC	CAISYGTAGANVLTF
.	TRBJ1-6	18	TRBV5-5	.	TGTGCCAGCAGTCTATCCCCCTCTGGGGGGGCGCGTAATTCACCCCTCCACTTT	CASSLSPSGGARNSPLHF
.	TRBJ2-1	10	TRBV20-1	many	TGCAGTGCTAGAGAGGTCACACGGATCTTC	CSAREVTRIF
TRBD2	TRBJ2-5	16	TRBV20-1	.	TGCAGTGCTAGAGATTTGCTAGCGGGCCACCAAGAGACCCAGTACTTC	CSARDLLAGHQETQYF
.	TRBJ1-1	16	TRBV7-9	.	TGTGCCAGCAGCTTAGGTGCTGTAATCTCGGTAGGGGAAGCTTTCTTT	CASSLGAVISVGEAFF
TRBD1	TRBJ1-5	14	TRBV20-1	many	TGCAGTGCTAGAACCGGACAGGGGAATCAGCCCCAGCATTTT	CSARTGQGNQPQHF
.	TRBJ1-6	14	TRBV5-5	few	TGTGCCAGCAGCTTGTACGAGGGGAGTTCACCCCTCCACTTT	CASSLYEGSSPLHF
TRBD2	TRBJ2-2	18	TRBV4-3	.	TGCGCCAGCAGCCAGGGAATAGCGGGGGGTCCCGCCCCCGGGGAGCTGTTTTTT	CASSQGIAGGPAPGELFF
.	TRBJ1-4	14	TRBV5-1	many	TGCGCCAGCAGTCTTACAGGGCTAGGCGAAAAACTGTTTTTT	CASSLTGLGEKLFF
.	TRBJ2-5	14	TRBV12-3/TRBV12-4	few	TGTGCCAGCAGGCAGACAGGCCATCAAGAGACCCAGTACTTC	CASRQTGHQETQYF
.	TRBJ2-7	13	TRBV3-1	many	TGTGCCAGCAGCCCAGAGTCCACCTACGAGCAGTACTTC	CASSPESTYEQYF
TRBD1	TRBJ2-2	16	TRBV5-5	many	TGTGCCAGCAGTTCTACAGGGGTCCCGAACACCGGGGAGCTGTTTTTT	CASSSTGVPNTGELFF
TRBD1	TRBJ2-7	14	TRBV5-4	few	TGTGCCAGCAGCCAAACGGACAGGCCCTACGAGCAGTACTTC	CASSQTDRPYEQYF
.	TRBJ1-2	11	TRBV28	.	TGTGCCAGCAGACCCGGCTCTGGCTACACCTTC	CASRPGSGYTF
TRBD2	TRBJ2-1	15	TRBV7-9	many	TGTGCCAGCAGCCAGCTGCGGGGGGGCCCCAATGAGCAGTTCTTC	CASSQLRGGPNEQFF
TRBD2	TRBJ2-1	17	TRBV7-9	few	TGTGCCAGCAGCCTTCTGGGACTAGCGGGGTCGTACAATGAGCAGTTCTTC	CASSLLGLAGSYNEQFF
.	TRBJ2-7	13	TRBV12-3/TRBV12-4	few	TGTGCCAGCAGTTTACGTAACTCCTACGAGCAGTACTTC	CASSLRNSYEQYF
.	TRBJ1-1	14	TRBV7-2	few	TGTGCCAGCAGCGTTCTCGGGTCCACCACTGAAGCTTTCTTT	CASSVLGSTTEAFF
.	TRBJ1-5	19	TRBV3-2	few	TGTGCCAGCAGCCAACCGGGACAGGGGGTCCCGTATAGCAATCAGCCCCAGCATTTT	CASSQPGQGVPYSNQPQHF
TRBD1	TRBJ2-1	20	TRBV11-2	.	TGTGCCAGCAGCTTATTAGGTCCAGCTGGTCTGGACAGGGGTAACAATGAGCAGTTCTTC	CASSLLGPAGLDRGNNEQFF
.	TRBJ1-1	12	TRBV7-9	.	TGTGCCAGCAGCTTATGGGAGGGTGAAGCTTTCTTT	CASSLWEGEAFF
.	TRBJ1-3	17	TRBV4-2	many	TGTGCCAGCAGCCAAGACACAGACTCCAGCTCTGGAAACACCATATATTTT	CASSQDTDSSSGNTIYF
.	TRBJ2-2	16	TRBV7-6	.	TGTGCCAGCAGCGAACGACTAGGTTTGGTCTCCGGGGAGCTGTTTTTT	CASSERLGLVSGELFF
.	TRBJ1-5	16	TRBV6-6	many	TGTGCCAGCAGTTATCAGAGGGACTGGGGCAATCAGCCCCAGCATTTT	CASSYQRDWGNQPQHF
.	TRBJ2-3	14	TRBV7-2	many	TGTGCCAGCAGCTTAACGTTACTGACAGATACGCAGTATTTT	CASSLTLLTDTQYF
TRBD1	TRBJ2-2	16	TRBV9	few	TGTGCCAGCAGCGTAGCTGGAAGGGGGCTTGACGGGGAGCTGTTTTTT	CASSVAGRGLDGELFF
.	TRBJ2-1	14	TRBV30	few	TGTGCCTGGACATTTCTCCAGACGGGGAATGAGCAGTTCTTC	CAWTFLQTGNEQFF
.	TRBJ2-2	15	TRBV24-1	few	TGTGCCACCAGTGACCCCGGACAGTACACCGGGGAGCTGTTTTTT	CATSDPGQYTGELFF
TRBD1	TRBJ2-3	17	TRBV4-2	.	TGTGCCAGCAGCCAAGTTTTCGGGCAGGGGGCGACAGATACGCAGTATTTT	CASSQVFGQGATDTQYF
.	TRBJ2-3	13	TRBV19	.	TGTGCCAGTAGTATCAGGGCCGGGGATACGCAGTATTTT	CASSIRAGDTQYF
TRBD1	TRBJ1-5	15	TRBV6-6	few	TGTGCCAGCAGTCCTCATGACAGGGCAGATCAGCCCCAGCATTTT	CASSPHDRADQPQHF
.	TRBJ2-3	16	TRBV24-1	.	TGTGCCACCAGTGATACTACAGGGGCGGGGACAGATACGCAGTATTTT	CATSDTTGAGTDTQYF
TRBD1	TRBJ2-7	15	TRBV4-1	many	TGCGCCAGCAGCGAACCCGCAGGGGGCGGCGACGAGCAGTACTTC	CASSEPAGGGDEQYF
.	TRBJ2-2	13	TRBV11-2	.	TGTGCCAGCAGCTCCGGGGTACACGGGGAGCTGTTTTTT	CASSSGVHGELFF
TRBD2	TRBJ2-1	16	TRBV18	many	TGTGCCAGCTCACCAGCTAGCGGGGGGGCCGGTATTGAGCAGTTCTTC	CASSPASGGAGIEQFF
.	TRBJ2-1	14	TRBV4-3	.	TGCGCCAGCAGCCAAGACTCGGATAGCCGGGAGCAGTTCTTC	CASSQDSDSREQFF
.	TRBJ1-1	13	TRBV28	.	TGTGCCAGCAGGAGCGGGGCGTTCTTTTCAGCTTTCTTT	CASRSGAFFSAFF
TRBD2	TRBJ2-5	13	TRBV20-1	few	TGCAGTGCTTCGCGGGGGGACCAAGAGACCCAGTACTTC	CSASRGDQETQYF
.	TRBJ1-4	13	TRBV27	.	TGTGCCAGCTCTCTGCAGGGTAACGGGAAACTGTTTTTT	CASSLQGNGKLFF
.	TRBJ2-5	15	TRBV6-5	many	TGTGCCAGCAGTTACCGCAGGGTATTACAAGAGACCCAGTACTTC	CASSYRRVLQETQYF
TRBD2	TRBJ2-1	14	TRBV5-1	few	TGCGCCAGCAGCTTGGGCGGGGGGGCTAATGAGCAGTTCTTC	CASSLGGGANEQFF
.	TRBJ2-3	13	TRBV2	few	TGTGCCAGCAGCTGGACAGCCCCGGGTGCGCAGTATTTT	CASSWTAPGAQYF